A selection of T cell receptor beta chains follows, all from one sample in a study of T cell responses to AZD1222 COVID-19 vaccine. Measured with immunoSEQ multiplex PCR; TCRdb has only the in-frame clones, and not every one. The repertoire holds 95,000 to 150,000 clones, with under 85% as singletons. The input for sequencing was peripheral blood, taken on day 0 of AZD1222 vaccination. The receptors come from an adult in good health. CDR3s include the opening cysteine and the closing phenylalanine or tryptophan. Each record gives: V gene, J gene, clone size, D gene, CDR3 DNA, CDR3 protein. D genes are given only for firm matches. Clone size is given for some rows only: seen once, a few or many times, or a class if the clone is expanded.

>TRBV6-5|TRBJ1-2|.|.
TGTGCCAGCAGAGCACAGCAAACAGCTGGCTACACCTTC
CASRAQQTAGYTF
>TRBV4-1|TRBJ1-4|.|.
TGCGCCAGCAGCCTCCAGATAACCGAAAAACTGTTTTTT
CASSLQITEKLFF
>TRBV25-1|TRBJ2-3|.|.
TGTGCCAGCAGTGGTACCTACACAGATACGCAGTATTTT
CASSGTYTDTQYF
>TRBV11-2|TRBJ1-4|.|.
TGTGCCAGCAGCCGTGGGGGGAGGTCTAGGGAAAAACTGTTTTTT
CASSRGGRSREKLFF
>TRBV9|TRBJ2-4|.|TRBD1
TGTGCCAGCAGCGTGAGACAGGGAAACATTCAGTACTTC
CASSVRQGNIQYF
>TRBV2|TRBJ2-5|.|.
TGTGCCAGCACATGGCTCAGAGGTGAGACCCAGTACTTC
CASTWLRGETQYF
>TRBV7-8|TRBJ2-7|.|TRBD2
TGTGCCAGCAGCCACCACGAACGAAAGACTAGCGGGGGTTTACCCCCCTACGAGCAGTACTTC
CASSHHERKTSGGLPPYEQYF
>TRBV30|TRBJ2-1|.|TRBD2
TGTGCCTGGAGTCCGCAGTCTTACGGGGGGGCCGATGAGCAGTTCTTC
CAWSPQSYGGADEQFF
>TRBV4-2|TRBJ2-1|.|TRBD2
TGTGCCAGCAGCCAAGTAGATAGGACTAGCGGGGACGATGAGCAGTTCTTC
CASSQVDRTSGDDEQFF
>TRBV6-5|TRBJ1-1|.|.
TGTGCCAGCTTAGGACTGAGCTCTGAAGCTTTCTTT
CASLGLSSEAFF
>TRBV13|TRBJ1-1|.|.
TGTGCCAGCAGCTTAACAGTATTGGTCAGGGAAGAAGGGAACACTGAAGCTTTCTTT
CASSLTVLVREEGNTEAFF
>TRBV4-1|TRBJ2-7|.|TRBD1
TGCGCCAGCAGCACCGGACAGGGCCGCTCCGAGCAGTACTTC
CASSTGQGRSEQYF
>TRBV13|TRBJ2-7|few|.
TGTGCCAGCAGCTTTCTGGGCGGCTACGAGCAGTACTTC
CASSFLGGYEQYF
>TRBV28|TRBJ1-5|.|.
TGTGCCAGCAGCACCCCCCAATCGCGAAATCAGCCCCAGCATTTT
CASSTPQSRNQPQHF
>TRBV9|TRBJ2-3|once|TRBD2
TGTGCCAGCAGCGTAGCCCTAGCGGGGGGCGATAGCACAGATACGCAGTATTTT
CASSVALAGGDSTDTQYF
>TRBV6-5|TRBJ1-1|.|.
TGTGCCAGCAGTTACCTGACAGGAGTGAACACTGAAGCTTTCTTT
CASSYLTGVNTEAFF